This TCR beta chain comes out of a study of T cell changes during pregnancy in multiple sclerosis. The V gene's germline CDR1 is SGHRS and CDR2 YFSETQ. This CDR3 is built from 16 residues. Trimming at V came to 1 base and at J to 2 bases, leaving 4 bases not matched to a gene. Profiled with immunoSEQ multiplex PCR; TCRdb holds only in-frame clones, not every one. The repertoire consists of about 62,000 clones, with roughly nine tenths occurring once and the leading ten covering under 3%. This receptor was obtained from a female donor with multiple sclerosis, enrolled in a pregnancy study. The chain is built from TRBV5-1 and TRBJ2-3, with 10 positions matching TRBD2. This specimen was peripheral blood, taken in the first trimester of pregnancy. CDR3 in amino acids: CASSLTSGMITDTQYF. The CDR3 DNA sequence: TGCGCCAGCAGCTTGACTAGCGGGATGATCACAGATACGCAGTATTTT.